The text below deals with one TCR beta chain. This CDR3 contains 15 residues. V lost 6 bases, J lost 5 bases, and 19 bases lay in between. Germline V gene data show CDR1 as MNHEY and CDR2 as SVGAGI. In the study's own analysis: Nucleated cell number was recorded as an estimate derived from reference gene primer amplification. Clones were read by immunoSEQ multiplex PCR, and TCRdb kept only the in-frame ones, dropping some. The V and J calls and the clone size are those of that table, but D and trimming were determined from the DNA. The sample records 300,000 to 350,000 clones, roughly 87% being singletons. This specimen comes from a study of blood T cell repertoires in COVID-19. About the research overall: Samples representing acute and convalescent COVID-19 were sourced from the United States, Italy and Spain. T cells, B-cell-depleted T cells, or PBMCs supplied cDNA or gDNA.

The V call is TRBV6-5, the J call TRBJ1-1; D remains ambiguous. The sequencing input was peripheral blood. This TCR came from a man aged 18 to 29 with active or convalescent COVID-19. CDR3 nucleotide sequence: TGTGCCAGCAGACTAAAGGGCGGGGTAGGGACTGAAGCTTTCTTT. It specifies CASRLKGGVGTEAFF.